This T cell receptor beta chain was captured by sequencing in a study of cytomegalovirus exposure and HLA in healthy donors (dated by TCRdb to the late 2010s). Describing the broader study: An earlier analysis of roughly 500 of the donors reported about 260 Gb of sequence data and 117 million unique TCR beta sequences obtained from about 170 million T cells. Among over 350 genotyped donors of the cohort, an average of about 240,000 unique TCR beta nucleotide sequences were sequenced per donor, around 20% of them non-productive. Rather than using new phenotypic data, the later analysis identified candidate immune exposures from TCR beta sequences and from how often those sequences occurred across donors. The T cell repertoires of 700 or so subjects were profiled by immunosequencing and related to cytomegalovirus serostatus. An early release covering roughly 600 HLA-typed donors comprised roughly 300 gigabases of sequencing data and tens of millions of unique TCR sequences. Genome-wide SNP genotypes for about 65% of the 666 donors were used in a later genetic analysis, which treated that subset as a discovery cohort. Every discovery cohort repertoire had been produced on one sequencing platform. Because of strong linkage in the cohort, roughly five DR-DQ haplotypes were treated as single units for association and clustering. The study combined high-throughput TCR immunosequencing, statistical association of individual TCRs with disease status, and machine learning to predict cytomegalovirus infection status. Besides the first cohort of 666 subjects, a separate validation cohort made up of 120 or so different subjects was used. An earlier analysis of 500 to 750 of the donors applied high-throughput TCR beta sequencing to assess whether each TCR beta V gene segment acted as functional or pseudogenic. A later analysis re-analyzed previously published TCR beta repertoires from 500 to 700 donors and added high-resolution HLA genotyping to study TCR occurrence patterns. Donor age, sex, ethnicity and CMV serostatus were compiled alongside the repertoire data. HLA typing covered class I and class II loci at four-digit resolution. The aim of the study was to test whether cataloging public T cell receptors could identify signatures of past pathogen exposure. Among the roughly 400 genotyped donors, approximately 76% belonged to the genetic ancestry cluster associated with self-reported Caucasian donors. Typing coverage differed by locus: A, B, C, DRB1 and DQB1 were typed in about 620-640 donors, DQA1 in approximately 520, DPA1 in nearly 610, and DPB1 in 450 to 490. Paper-wide results and their limitations: Several of the top co-occurrence clusters appeared to be linked to parvovirus B19, influenza, CMV and Epstein-Barr virus, according to a later analysis. In vitro tests confirmed that a few of the cytomegalovirus-associated TCR beta chains recognize cytomegalovirus antigens. CMV serostatus was the only immune exposure information available for the cohort. The classifier was reported to diagnose cytomegalovirus status with high specificity and sensitivity in both the original cohort and the validation cohort. According to a later analysis, TCR association rates differed among HLA loci, with DRB1 alleles showing the most associated TCRs and HLA-C alleles showing the fewest. V-gene and J-gene trimming of TCR beta chains was associated with a missense DCLRE1C variant in a later genetic analysis, and the association was replicated in an independent cohort. Assigning TCR associations to individual alleles was difficult when HLA alleles, especially DR and DQ, strongly co-occurred. Some IMGT-functional V segments, including TRBV6-2 and TRBV6-3, could not be distinguished by the 87-base-pair reads and were therefore excluded. A group of highly shared sequence variants was considered likely to be a technical artifact of the sequencing pipeline. Sequencing depth was assumed to be roughly uniform across donors in the presence/absence analyses, though that assumption may not hold. Because HLA typing was missing for some donors at each locus, association tests included only the typed subset. The study gave a list of roughly 150 TCR beta chains associated with cytomegalovirus. A further reported finding was that TCR beta sequences accurately predicted the HLA-A and HLA-B alleles for most subjects in the first cohort. In a later analysis, HLA-associated TCR beta chains were found to be more clonally expanded and to have lower generation probabilities than equally common non-associated chains. The earlier analysis of approximately 590 of the donors excluded approximately 15 rarely observed V segments, including chromosome 9 orphons, because counts were too low. In a later analysis, 15,000 to 20,000 TCR beta sequences were associated with specific HLA alleles at a false discovery rate of 0.05. Linkage disequilibrium might explain the correlated functional status among segregating V segments, but an unknown experimental factor could not be excluded. A later genetic analysis reported fewer N-insertions in productive TCRs among donors in an Asian-associated ancestry cluster than the roughly 670-donor mean. In an earlier analysis of approximately 600 of the donors, most TCR beta V segments were observed in productive rearrangements about 87% or about 30% of the time, broadly matching IMGT annotations. This cohort had only TCR beta chains sequenced, and the lack of alpha or paired-chain data limited which features could be detected. Across donors, most TCR sequences were observed very rarely, whereas some public TCRs were present in many individuals. A later analysis found that most CMV-associated TCR beta chains appeared HLA-restricted, with HLA associations seemingly driven largely by CMV exposure. According to the authors, the approach could potentially be generalized to other disease states and immunological phenotypes.

Library preparation was by the immunoSEQ multiplex PCR assay. A mixture of 60 forward primers for TCR Vbeta segments and 13 reverse primers for TCR Jbeta segments was used in the multiplex PCR. The CDR3 region of rearranged TCR beta genes was amplified from genomic DNA with a multiplex PCR assay. Amplified TCR beta libraries were sequenced as 87-base-pair reads on the Illumina HiSeq System. From the authors' description of their analysis: Across the roughly 600 repertoires, a later analysis counted 80 million or so unique TCR beta chains, roughly 11 million of which were shared by at least two donors. Raw reads were error-corrected and collapsed into unique sequences with a nearest-neighbor algorithm that merged closely related sequences to remove PCR and sequencing errors. CDR3 sequences were aligned to IMGT reference sequences to assign V, D and J gene segments. Each retained sequence needed at least a six-nucleotide match to both a V gene segment and a J gene segment. Rearrangements were called productive when the CDR3 lacked stop codons and stayed in frame with V and J; all others were non-productive. Following IMGT convention, CDR3 was defined as the stretch from the second conserved V-encoded cysteine to the conserved J-encoded phenylalanine. The earlier analysis of about 590 of the donors excluded sequences that lacked an unambiguous match to a single V gene segment. An earlier analysis of several hundred of the donors called V segments functional above 56.7% productive rearrangements and segregating when the between-donor standard deviation exceeded 5%. A statistical classification framework was built to diagnose cytomegalovirus status from the catalog of TCR beta chain sequences. V and J gene assignment, in a later analysis, came from comparing TCR nucleotide sequences with IMGT/GENE-DB human TR gene sequences. In a later analysis, CDR3 sequences and most-parsimonious VDJ recombination scenarios were assigned using the TCRdist pipeline. In a later analysis, every TCR beta chain was defined by the combination of its CDR3 amino acid sequence and its V-gene family, and reads without a unique V-gene family were dropped. To address suspected cross-contamination and a sequencing artifact, a later analysis removed approximately 600 highly shared, low-generation-probability nucleotide sequences. In a later analysis, a clonal expansion index was calculated for each public chain from normalized within-repertoire ranks of inferred template counts. Generation probabilities in a later analysis came from a VDJ recombination model fitted to out-of-frame rearrangements, and those results were checked against IGoR. Hypergeometric tests were used in a later analysis to score TCR-TCR, TCR-HLA and TCR-CMV co-occurrence, with a repertoire-size bias correction applied to the TCR pairs. A later analysis estimated false discovery rates by permuting HLA or CMV assignments 20 times. In a later analysis, co-occurring TCRs were grouped with DBSCAN, and TCRdist sequence similarity was added when clustering was performed within HLA-allele-positive subsets. Repertoires with fewer than 30,000 or more than 120,000 public chains, plus five repertoires with anomalous nucleotide sharing, were excluded from co-occurrence clustering. Not all clones reach the TCRdb copy of this immuneACCESS table, which keeps in-frame sequences only. Checked studies attribute under half of the gap to unresolved V genes and leave the rest unexplained. V, J and clone size are those of that table, while D and trimming were read from the DNA. The table for this sample lists under 200,000 clones; approximately 80% of them were counted only once. The ten largest clones capture 1.5% to 2% of the sample.

From a lookup of the germline V gene (reference sequence), CDR1 and CDR2 are SGHNT and YYREEE. Measured from the cysteine to the phenylalanine, the CDR3 is 14 residues long. Solely the CDR3 DNA is kept, with 42 bases framed from the first base. V is clipped by 1 base and J by 3 bases, and the sequence between their germline boundaries is 10 bases long. For this clone: Its recognized antigen is unknown. Per-base qualities were not stored, and no clone one base away is much larger.

In total, more than 500 healthy bone marrow donors made up the cohort. All cohort members were sampled while nominally healthy, although unrecorded immune exposures were likely present. The donor tested CMV seronegative and was one of the 352 seronegative cohort members. Every donor gave a peripheral blood sample, and the peripheral blood mononuclear cells from that sample were used for TCR beta sequencing. The Qiagen DNeasy Blood Extraction Kit was used to extract genomic DNA from the blood cell samples. The sequence joins TRBV5-4 to TRBJ1-2; a confident D gene designation cannot be given. The origin of this receptor is a woman under 40 in good health and CMV-seronegative. Material: PBMCs. The nucleotides are TGTGCCAGCAGCTTGATAGCGGAGTACTATGGCTACACCTTC. This yields the protein CASSLIAEYYGYTF.